This TCR beta chain derives from a study of blood T cell repertoires in COVID-19. Study summary: Spain, Italy and the United States supplied samples that represented acute and convalescent COVID-19. Sources were T cells, B-cell-depleted T cells, or PBMCs; the material itself was cDNA or gDNA.

As handled by the study authors: Nucleated cell counts were estimated from reference gene primer amplification. Repertoires were generated with immunoSEQ multiplex PCR, while TCRdb's copy carries only in-frame clones and drops some. D and trimming were read from the DNA, whereas the V and J calls and clone size are those reported in that table. The table lists some 72,000 clones, around nine tenths of them singletons. The J segment lost 2 bases and the V segment lost 1 base, leaving 9 bases of the junction unmatched. Germline values: CDR1 SGHVS, CDR2 FNYEAQ. The CDR3 is 18 residues long. This rearrangement joins TRBV7-6 to TRBJ2-2; 8 bases are a match to TRBD2. The sequenced material came from peripheral blood. The clonotype originates from a man in his forties or fifties with active or convalescent COVID-19. In nucleotides, the CDR3 is TGTGCCAGCAGCTTAGTGGGCGGAGCGGGGGTAAACACCGGGGAGCTGTTTTTT. Translation gives CASSLVGGAGVNTGELFF.